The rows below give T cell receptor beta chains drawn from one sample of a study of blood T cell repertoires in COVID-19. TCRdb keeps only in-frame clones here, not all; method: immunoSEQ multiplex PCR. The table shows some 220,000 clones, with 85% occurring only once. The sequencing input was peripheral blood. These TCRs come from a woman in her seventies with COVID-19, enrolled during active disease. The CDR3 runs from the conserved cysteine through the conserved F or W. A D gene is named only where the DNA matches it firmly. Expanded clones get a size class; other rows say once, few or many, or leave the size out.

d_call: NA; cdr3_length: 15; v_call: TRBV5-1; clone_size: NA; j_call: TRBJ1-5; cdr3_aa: CASSVGPLSNQPQHF; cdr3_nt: TGCGCCAGCAGCGTGGGTCCCCTCAGCAATCAGCCCCAGCATTTT
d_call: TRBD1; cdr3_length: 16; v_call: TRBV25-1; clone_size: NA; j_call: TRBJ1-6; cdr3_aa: CASRGQGSYYNSPLHF; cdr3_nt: TGTGCCAGCAGGGGACAGGGGAGCTACTATAATTCACCCCTCCACTTT
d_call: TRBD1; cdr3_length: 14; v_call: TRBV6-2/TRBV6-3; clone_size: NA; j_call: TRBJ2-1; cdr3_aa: CASSFRGQAHEQFF; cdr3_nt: TGTGCCAGCAGTTTTAGGGGGCAAGCGCATGAGCAGTTCTTC
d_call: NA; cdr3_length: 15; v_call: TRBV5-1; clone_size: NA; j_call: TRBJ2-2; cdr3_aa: CASSLAGSNTGELFF; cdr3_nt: TGCGCCAGCAGCTTGGCGGGGAGCAACACCGGGGAGCTGTTTTTT
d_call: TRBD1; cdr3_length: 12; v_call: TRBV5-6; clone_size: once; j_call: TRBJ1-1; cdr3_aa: CASSAGTGGAFF; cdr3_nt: TGTGCCAGCAGCGCTGGGACAGGGGGAGCTTTCTTT
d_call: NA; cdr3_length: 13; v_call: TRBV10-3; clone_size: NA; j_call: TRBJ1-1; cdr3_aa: CAISGTEHTEAFF; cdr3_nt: TGTGCCATCAGTGGGACAGAACACACTGAAGCTTTCTTT
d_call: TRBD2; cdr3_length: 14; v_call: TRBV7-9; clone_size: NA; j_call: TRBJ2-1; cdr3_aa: CASSFSGSANEQFF; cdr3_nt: TGTGCCAGCAGCTTTAGCGGGAGCGCAAATGAGCAGTTCTTC
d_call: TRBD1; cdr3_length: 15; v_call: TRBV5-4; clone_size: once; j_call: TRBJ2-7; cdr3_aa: CASSLEGQGVYEQYF; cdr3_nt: TGTGCCAGCAGCTTGGAGGGACAGGGGGTCTACGAGCAGTACTTC
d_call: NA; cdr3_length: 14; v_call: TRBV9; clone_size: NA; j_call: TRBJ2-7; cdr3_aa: CASSVAGLSYEQYF; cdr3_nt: TGTGCCAGCAGCGTAGCAGGGTTGAGCTACGAGCAGTACTTC
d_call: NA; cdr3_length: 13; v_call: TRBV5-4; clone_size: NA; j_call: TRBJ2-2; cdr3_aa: CASSLGQTGELFF; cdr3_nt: TGTGCCAGCAGCCTGGGTCAGACCGGGGAGCTGTTTTTT
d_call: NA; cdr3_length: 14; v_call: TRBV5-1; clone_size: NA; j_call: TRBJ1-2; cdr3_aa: CASSLDGADYGYTF; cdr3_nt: TGCGCCAGCAGCTTGGATGGGGCGGACTATGGCTACACCTTC
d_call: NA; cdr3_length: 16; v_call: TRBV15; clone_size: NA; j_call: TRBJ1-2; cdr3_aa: CATSRDLGGRENGYTF; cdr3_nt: TGTGCCACCAGCAGAGATCTGGGGGGGCGCGAGAATGGCTACACCTTC
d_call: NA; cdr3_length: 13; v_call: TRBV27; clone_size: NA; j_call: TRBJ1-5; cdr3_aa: CASSLGRGQPQHF; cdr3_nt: TGTGCCAGCAGTTTAGGGCGGGGTCAGCCCCAGCATTTT